A single sample gave rise to the 30 T cell receptor beta chains below, sequenced in a study of cytomegalovirus exposure and HLA in healthy donors. A multiplex PCR was run with 60 Vbeta primers and 13 Jbeta primers. The protocol was immunoSEQ multiplex PCR, while the TCRdb copy is restricted to in-frame clones and leaves out a portion. Of some 130,000 clones listed, roughly 70% were seen once; the top ten hold approximately 1.6%. The sequencing input was PBMCs. The receptors originated from a human donor in good health.

The V call is TRBV25-1, the J call TRBJ2-1; 12 bases fit TRBD2. V gave up 6 bases and J gave up 9 bases; unmatched junction bases: 3. CDR1 is MGHDK and CDR2 is SYGVNS in the germline V gene. There are 13 residues in the CDR3. This chain's CDR3 is CASRTSGSGEQFF. In DNA, the CDR3 is TGTGCCAGCAGGACTAGCGGGAGTGGTGAGCAGTTCTTC.

The sample holds a few counts of this clone. The chain combines TRBV11-3 with TRBJ2-7; 7 nucleotides align to TRBD2. V gave up 1 base and J gave up 4 bases; unmatched junction bases: 7. CDR1 and CDR2 from the germline V gene are SGHNT and YENEEA. This CDR3 has 15 amino acids. The DNA of the CDR3 is TGTGCCAGCAGCTTAGTAGGAGCGGGACGATACGAGCAGTACTTC. Translating gives CASSLVGAGRYEQYF.

This CDR3 is CASSFQTGTEPTGELFF. Written as DNA, the CDR3 is TGTGCCAGCAGCTTTCAAACCGGGACAGAACCGACCGGGGAGCTGTTTTTT. The chain employs TRBV11-2 and TRBJ2-2, with 7 bases aligning to TRBD1. V lost 3 bases to trimming and J lost 5 bases; unmatched junction nucleotides: 12. The CDR3 is 17 residues long. From germline, CDR1 is SGHAT and CDR2 FQNNGV. Based on the CDR3 plus reference TRBV11-2 and TRBJ2-2, the full variable domain is EAGVAQSPRYKIIEKRQSVAFWCNPISGHATLYWYQQILGQGPKLLIQFQNNGVVDDSQLPKDRFSAERLKGVDSTLKIQPAKLEDSAVYLCASSFQTGTEPTGELFFGEGSRLTVL.

As to this clone: The junction shows a germline mismatch at one end, possibly a read error. The chain couples TRBV18 to TRBJ2-5; 11 bases are shared with TRBD1. CDR1 is KGHSH and CDR2 is LQKENI in the germline V gene. The CDR3 is 15 residues long. For the CDR3, the DNA is TGTGCCAGCTCATCACCGGGACAGGGGGACCCCACCCAGTACTTC. It codes for CASSSPGQGDPTQYF.

This chain connects TRBV15 to TRBJ2-7; D may be TRBD2 (5 bases). The CDR3 has 13 amino acids. The germline V gene encodes CDR1 LNHNV and CDR2 YYDKDF (reference sequence). V was shortened by 3 bases and J by 1 base, with 7 bases between the two germline ends. The CDR3, as DNA: TGTGCCACCAGCAGGGACTTATCCTACGAGCAGTACTTC. Translation: CATSRDLSYEQYF.

The gene calls are TRBV10-2 and TRBJ2-2, with TRBD2 as a possible D gene (5 bases). Trimming took 3 bases from V and 7 from J, leaving 18 bases between them. The CDR3 spans 16 residues. The germline CDR1 and CDR2 sequences are WSHSY and SAAADI. CDR3 region: CASSEWERKSGGELFF. CDR3 coding DNA: TGCGCCAGCAGTGAATGGGAGCGGAAAAGCGGCGGGGAGCTGTTTTTT.

The sample holds one count of this clone. The chain combines TRBV7-2 with TRBJ2-2; D gene uncertain. V was shortened by 2 bases and J by 4 bases, with 8 bases between the two germline ends. The CDR3 consists of 14 residues. CDR1 and CDR2 (germline): SGHTA, FQGNSA. The CDR3 reads CASSLIRATGELFF. The DNA for the CDR3 is TGTGCCAGCAGCTTAATCCGCGCCACCGGGGAGCTGTTTTTT. Variable domain in full (rest from reference TRBV7-2 and TRBJ2-2): GAGVSQSPSNKVTEKGKDVELRCDPISGHTALYWYRQSLGQGLEFLIYFQGNSAPDKSGLPSDRFSAERTGGSVSTLTIQRTQQEDSAVYLCASSLIRATGELFFGEGSRLTVL.

The V and J genes are TRBV7-2 and TRBJ2-5; 7 bases are shared with TRBD1. The CDR3 totals 14 residues. Germline V lookup: CDR1 SGHTA, CDR2 FQGNSA. V trimming: 2 bases; J trimming: 6 bases; junction bases outside the gene matches: 6. The CDR3 sequence: CASSLTGVGKTQYF. In DNA form, the CDR3 reads TGTGCCAGCAGCTTAACAGGGGTGGGAAAGACCCAGTACTTC. Filled out from reference TRBV7-2 and TRBJ2-5, the complete variable domain reads GAGVSQSPSNKVTEKGKDVELRCDPISGHTALYWYRQSLGQGLEFLIYFQGNSAPDKSGLPSDRFSAERTGGSVSTLTIQRTQQEDSAVYLCASSLTGVGKTQYFGPGTRLLVL.

V and J are TRBV6-5 and TRBJ2-5; TRBD1 is a possible D gene (6 bases). The ends were cut back, 2 bases at V and 5 bases at J, with 15 bases in the middle. The CDR3 extends over 15 amino acids. CDR1 is MNHEY and CDR2 is SVGAGI in the germline V gene. CDR3 amino acids: CASSYDSGQGETQYF. CDR3 DNA: TGTGCCAGCAGTTACGATTCGGGTCAGGGGGAGACCCAGTACTTC.

A few counts support this clone. The CDR3 spells CASNADRRSYYEQYF. CDR3 bases: TGTGCCAGCAATGCGGACAGGCGATCCTACTACGAGCAGTACTTC. The rearrangement uses TRBV28 and TRBJ2-7, with 7 bases aligning to TRBD1. In germline, CDR1 is MDHEN, CDR2 SYDVKM. J gave up 3 bases and V 7 bases, and 12 bases lay outside the gene matches. CDR3 size: 15 residues.

In this sample, this clone turned up a few times. This chain connects TRBV6-5 to TRBJ1-1, with D possibly being TRBD1 (5 bases). Germline V gives CDR1 MNHEY, CDR2 SVGAGI. Trimming removed 5 bases at V and 0 bases at J, with 10 bases between. The CDR3 has 14 residues. The CDR3 region has the DNA TGTGCCAGCAGTCAACGACAGTTGAACACTGAAGCTTTCTTT. Protein sequence: CASSQRQLNTEAFF.

This clone occurred a few times. V usage is TRBV5-6 and J usage is TRBJ2-1; tentatively, D is TRBD2 (6 bases). In germline, CDR1 is SGHDT, CDR2 YYEEEE. This CDR3 has 14 residues. The germline V and J ends were trimmed by 3 bases and 4 bases, with 11 bases remaining between them. The CDR3 region is CASSYGTGYNEQFF. The CDR3 DNA is TGTGCCAGCAGCTACGGGACTGGGTACAATGAGCAGTTCTTC.

This chain connects TRBV4-1 to TRBJ2-1, with 7 bases matching TRBD2. In germline, CDR1 is MGHRA, CDR2 YSYEKL. The CDR3 totals 17 residues. Losses at the gene ends were 1 base for V and 4 bases for J; bases not matched to a gene: 10. The CDR3 DNA sequence: TGCGCCAGCAGCCAAGCCGGAACTAGCGACCCATACAATGAGCAGTTCTTC. The encoded protein is CASSQAGTSDPYNEQFF.

The CDR3 is CASRHQGAGTYNEQFF. In DNA form, the CDR3 reads TGTGCCAGCAGACACCAGGGAGCGGGGACCTACAATGAGCAGTTCTTC. J is TRBJ2-1 and V is TRBV7-8; TRBD2 matches 7 bases. Trimming at V came to 6 bases and at J to 2 bases, leaving 10 bases not matched to a gene. This CDR3 is built from 16 residues. Germline CDR1 and CDR2: SGHVS and FQNEAQ.

CDR3 bases: TGCGCCAGCAGCCGGGGCGGGGGCGGTGAGCAGTTCTTC. Translated, it gives CASSRGGGGEQFF. This chain uses TRBV5-1 with TRBJ2-1, with D possibly TRBD2 on 7 matching bases. The CDR3 is 13 amino acids. Trimming took 4 bases from V and 9 from J, leaving 14 bases between them. Germline V CDR1 and CDR2: SGHRS, YFSETQ.

The chain employs TRBV5-1 and TRBJ1-1; the match to TRBD1 covers 9 bases. Trimming at V came to 0 bases and at J to 3 bases, leaving 6 bases not matched to a gene. The CDR3 length is 16 residues. From germline, CDR1 is SGHRS and CDR2 YFSETQ. The CDR3 protein is CASSLGTGEGDTEAFF. The CDR3 nucleotides are TGCGCCAGCAGCTTGGGGACAGGGGAGGGGGACACTGAAGCTTTCTTT.

This clone occurred a few times. CDR3: CASSRGSQETQYF. CDR3 coding DNA: TGCGCCAGCAGCCGGGGGTCCCAAGAGACCCAGTACTTC. The V gene is TRBV5-1, the J gene TRBJ2-5, with TRBD2 as a possible D gene (6 bases). Trimming cost V 4 bases and J 1 base, with 8 bases left between them. Germline CDR1 is SGHRS and CDR2 is YFSETQ. The CDR3 extends over 13 amino acids.

The CDR3 DNA sequence: TGCAGCGTTGACGCAGGGACTGAAGCTTTCTTT. Amino acids: CSVDAGTEAFF. The rearrangement joins TRBV29-1 to TRBJ1-1; D may be TRBD1 (5 bases). CDR1 and CDR2 (germline): SQVTM, ANQGSEA. Trimming took off 3 bases at V and 5 bases at J, with 7 bases between the two ends. The CDR3 contains 11 residues.

The chain couples TRBV9 to TRBJ1-1; no clear D. V dropped 0 bases and J dropped 10 bases, with 16 bases sitting between them. The CDR3 sequence is 14 residues long. Germline CDR1 reads SGDLS; CDR2 reads YYNGEE. The CDR3 coding sequence is TGTGCCAGCAGCGTAGACCCCAGCGGAGAGCGAGCTTTCTTT. This sequence encodes CASSVDPSGERAFF. The entire variable domain, with the rest obtained from reference TRBV9 and TRBJ1-1, is as follows: DSGVTQTPKHLITATGQRVTLRCSPRSGDLSVYWYQQSLDQGLQFLIQYYNGEERAKGNILERFSAQQFPDLHSELNLSSLELGDSALYFCASSVDPSGERAFFGQGTRLTVV.

This chain connects TRBV28 to TRBJ1-6; 8 nucleotides align to TRBD1. CDR1 and CDR2 (germline): MDHEN, SYDVKM. V dropped 2 bases and J dropped 6; count of bases not matched to a gene: 6. This CDR3 region has 16 residues. CDR3 nucleotides: TGTGCCAGCAGTTTACACAGGGGGTATGGTAATTCACCCCTCCACTTT. The encoded protein is CASSLHRGYGNSPLHF.

This sequence joins TRBV5-6 and TRBJ2-3; a weak D match, TRBD2 (6 bases). The germline CDR1 and CDR2 sequences are SGHDT and YYEEEE. The V and J ends lost 3 bases and 0 bases respectively, with 14 bases between them. CDR3 length: 16 amino acids. The CDR3 DNA is TGTGCCAGCAGCTCAACGCGGGACTCTAGCACAGATACGCAGTATTTT. This codes for CASSSTRDSSTDTQYF.

This chain uses TRBV7-3 with TRBJ2-6; no clear D gene. The CDR3 sequence is 15 residues long. V lost 5 bases, J lost 4 bases, and 12 bases lay in between. Germline V gene sequence: CDR1 SGHTA, CDR2 FQGTGA. CDR3 nucleotides: TGTGCCAGCAGCCCCTATGGTCTAGGGGCCAACGTCCTGACTTTC. It translates to CASSPYGLGANVLTF.

The chain couples TRBV18 to TRBJ2-7; TRBD2 might be the D (6 bases). The CDR3 contains 14 residues. The germline V gene has CDR1 KGHSH and CDR2 LQKENI. V shed 3 bases and J shed 3 bases, with 12 bases lying between them. The CDR3: CASSPGREVYEQYF. The DNA of the CDR3 is TGTGCCAGCTCACCGGGTAGGGAGGTCTACGAGCAGTACTTC.

J is TRBJ2-5 and V is TRBV5-5; 12 bases align to TRBD1. Unmatched junction bases numbered 7, after V lost 1 base and J lost 6 bases. Germline CDR1 SGHKS, CDR2 YYEKEE (reference sequence). The CDR3 has 16 residues. The CDR3 nucleotides read TGTGCCAGCAGCTTGTCCGGGACAGGGGGCCTGAAGACCCAGTACTTC. It codes for CASSLSGTGGLKTQYF.

V is TRBV7-3 and J is TRBJ2-4; no clear D. The CDR3 covers 9 residues. The germline V gene encodes CDR1 SGHTA and CDR2 FQGTGA. The V gene lost 11 bases and the J gene lost 9 bases, with 8 bases spanning the gap. CDR3 in amino acids: CAGDPIQYF. CDR3 DNA: TGTGCCGGAGACCCCATTCAGTACTTC.

The CDR3 nucleotides are TGTGCCAGCCAGACTAGCGGGAGGGCCCAGGATGAGCAGTTCTTC. It encodes CASQTSGRAQDEQFF. The rearrangement links TRBV2 to TRBJ2-1; 14 bases map to TRBD2. The CDR3 is 15 amino acids. After removal of 8 bases from V and 8 bases from J, the junction contained 8 bases not matched to a gene. The germline CDR1 and CDR2 sequences are SNHLY and FYNNEI.

V gene TRBV6-5 combines with J gene TRBJ2-7; TRBD1 is a possible D gene (6 bases). This CDR3 has 15 residues. Germline loops: CDR1 MNHEY, CDR2 SVGAGI. V gave up 2 bases and J gave up 6 bases, with 17 bases separating them. This CDR3 is CASSYGGPDVGEQYF. The CDR3 DNA reads as TGTGCCAGCAGTTACGGGGGCCCCGACGTTGGCGAGCAGTACTTC.

There are a few counts of this clone. The chain carries TRBV19 and TRBJ1-2; D might be TRBD1 (6 bases). V was pared by 1 base and J by 5 bases, with 17 bases between. The germline CDR1 and CDR2 sequences are LNHDA and SQIVND (reference sequence). The CDR3 consists of 16 residues. As DNA, the CDR3 is TGTGCCAGTAGTATAGGGGGGCAGGGCCTTCCTTATGGCTACACCTTC. This codes for CASSIGGQGLPYGYTF.

The chain has TRBV4-1 and TRBJ2-2; 8 positions agree with TRBD1. Germline CDR1 MGHRA, CDR2 YSYEKL. Trimming removed 1 base from V and 2 bases from J; junction bases left unmatched: 6. The CDR3 has 17 residues. The CDR3 DNA follows: TGCGCCAGCAGCCAAGGAAGGACAGGGCTTAACACCGGGGAGCTGTTTTTT. It encodes CASSQGRTGLNTGELFF.

This clone was picked up a small number of times. This chain connects TRBV28 to TRBJ2-7; no clear D. V was cut by 6 bases and J by 2 bases, with 11 bases left in between. Germline CDR1 is MDHEN and CDR2 is SYDVKM. The CDR3 is 13 residues long. Here the CDR3 DNA reads TGTGCCAGCAGCCCCCCACAGCCCTACGAGCAGTACTTC. It specifies CASSPPQPYEQYF.